The clone carrying this TCR beta chain was observed once. This CDR3 region has 14 residues. V lost 4 bases to trimming and J lost 12 bases; unmatched junction nucleotides: 13. Germline assignment: CDR1 SGHRS and CDR2 YFSETQ. These data belong to a study of blood T cell repertoires in COVID-19. Looking at the study overall: T cells, B-cell-depleted T cells, or PBMCs provided the cDNA or gDNA that served as material.

The protocol was immunoSEQ multiplex PCR, while the TCRdb copy is restricted to in-frame clones and leaves out a portion. The repertoire holds 48,000 or so clones, with 90% as singletons. The receptor comes from a human donor in a cohort sampled during active COVID-19. The specimen was peripheral blood. The chain is built from TRBV5-1 and TRBJ2-1, with 7 bases matching TRBD1. CDR3 bases: TGCGCCAGCAGCCCGACGACAGGGCCCGGTGGGCAGTTCTTC. Protein sequence: CASSPTTGPGGQFF.